There are a few counts of the clone carrying this T cell receptor (beta chain). The antigen is unknown. The V gene lost 6 bases and the J gene lost 0 bases, with 15 bases spanning the gap. The CDR3 runs 16 residues. In germline, CDR1 is MNHNY, CDR2 SVGAGI (reference sequence). Expressed TCRB transcripts were sequenced because the entire RNA isolate underwent reverse transcription. Assay: immunoSEQ multiplex PCR; the TCRdb copy retains only in-frame clones and omits some. Of about 68,000 clones listed, around 49% are singletons. The sample is drawn from a study of beta chain features in type 1 diabetes. Across the study: All samples combined gave around 98,000,000 sorted cells for examination. Whole-study results and caveats: The study found moderately but significantly shorter TCRB CDR3s in all four CD4+ subsets of Type 1 diabetes patients. High TCR expression in some cells could lead to their over-representation in cDNA sequencing.

The chain is built from TRBV6-6 and TRBJ1-5; D not certain. The sample was central memory CD4+ T cells from blood. The origin of this receptor is a man aged 25-45 years with type 1 diabetes. The CDR3 DNA sequence: TGTGCCAGCAGGACCTCAACTGGGAGTAGCAATCAGCCCCAGCATTTT. Translated, it gives CASRTSTGSSNQPQHF.